The sample holds many counts of the clone carrying this TCR beta chain. Its target is unknown. This sample was included in a study of identical twins. Study observations and caveats: There were fewer insertions in abundant cord blood beta clonotypes, but memory repertoires showed no such pattern.

CDR3 length equals 14 residues. The germline CDR1 and CDR2 sequences are SGHDT and YYEEEE. V dropped 4 bases and J dropped 9 bases, with 19 bases sitting between them. MiXCR was run by TCRdb on the 5' RACE reads, yielding one entry per CDR3 protein. The sample lists approximately 410,000 distinct CDR3 sequences, about a fifth occurring once. This TCR came from a man between 45 and 60 years old in good health. What was sequenced was naive T cells sorted from blood. The V gene is TRBV5-6, the J gene TRBJ1-2; D gene uncertain. The CDR3 sequence: CASSQEWQVARYTF. CDR3 DNA sequence: TGTGCCAGCAGCCAGGAATGGCAGGTGGCCCGCTACACCTTC.